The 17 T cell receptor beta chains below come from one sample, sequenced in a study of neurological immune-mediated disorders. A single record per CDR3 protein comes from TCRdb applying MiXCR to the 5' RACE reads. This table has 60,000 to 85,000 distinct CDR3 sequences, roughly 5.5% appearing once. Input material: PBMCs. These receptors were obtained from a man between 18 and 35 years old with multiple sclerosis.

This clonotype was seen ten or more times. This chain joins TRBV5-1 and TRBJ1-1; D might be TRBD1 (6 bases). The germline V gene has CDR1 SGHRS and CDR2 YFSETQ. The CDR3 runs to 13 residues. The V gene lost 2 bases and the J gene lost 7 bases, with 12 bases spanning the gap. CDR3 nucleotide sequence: TGCGCCAGCAGCTTCGGGGGGCCGGGTGAAGCTTTCTTT. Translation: CASSFGGPGEAFF.

DNA of the CDR3: TGCAGCGTTGACGCGGGGAATGAGCAGTTCTTC. Its translation: CSVDAGNEQFF. The rearrangement uses TRBV29-1 and TRBJ2-1; tentatively, D is TRBD2 (6 bases). The CDR3 runs to 11 residues. CDR1 and CDR2 from the germline V gene are SQVTM and ANQGSEA. V lost 3 bases, J lost 7 bases, and 7 bases lay in between.

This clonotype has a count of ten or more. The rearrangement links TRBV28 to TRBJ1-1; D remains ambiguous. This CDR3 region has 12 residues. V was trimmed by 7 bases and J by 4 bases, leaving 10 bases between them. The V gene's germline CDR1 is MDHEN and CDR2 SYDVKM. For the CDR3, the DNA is TGTGCCAGCAAGGTGGCAGGCACTGAAGCTTTCTTT. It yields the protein CASKVAGTEAFF.

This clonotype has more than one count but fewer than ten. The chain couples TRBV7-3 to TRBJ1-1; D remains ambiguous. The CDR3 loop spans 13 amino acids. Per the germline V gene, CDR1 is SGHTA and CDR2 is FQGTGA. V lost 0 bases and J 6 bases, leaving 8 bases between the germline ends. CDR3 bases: TGTGCCAGCAGCTTAACAGGGTTACCTGAAGCTTTCTTT. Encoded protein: CASSLTGLPEAFF.

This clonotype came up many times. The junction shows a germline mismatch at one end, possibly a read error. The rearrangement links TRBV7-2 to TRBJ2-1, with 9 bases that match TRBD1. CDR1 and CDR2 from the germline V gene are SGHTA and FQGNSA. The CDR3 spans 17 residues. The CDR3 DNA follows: TGTGCCAGCAGCGCATCGTTAGGACAGGGGCTCTACAATGAACAGTTCTTC. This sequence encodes CASSASLGQGLYNEQFF.

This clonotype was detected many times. DNA of the CDR3: TGCGCCAGCAGCTTGGGTGGGCCAGGTTACAATGAGCAGTTCTTC. This translates into CASSLGGPGYNEQFF. This chain uses TRBV5-1 with TRBJ2-1, with unresolved D. Trimming removed 0 bases from V and 4 bases from J, with 11 bases in between. The CDR3 extends over 15 amino acids. Germline CDR1 and CDR2: SGHRS and YFSETQ.

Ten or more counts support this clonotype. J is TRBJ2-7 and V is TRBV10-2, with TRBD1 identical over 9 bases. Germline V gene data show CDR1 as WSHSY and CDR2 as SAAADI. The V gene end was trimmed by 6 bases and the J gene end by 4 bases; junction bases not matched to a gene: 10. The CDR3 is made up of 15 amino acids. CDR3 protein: CASREKVGQGYEQYF. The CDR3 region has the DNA TGCGCCAGCAGGGAGAAGGTGGGACAGGGTTACGAGCAGTACTTC.

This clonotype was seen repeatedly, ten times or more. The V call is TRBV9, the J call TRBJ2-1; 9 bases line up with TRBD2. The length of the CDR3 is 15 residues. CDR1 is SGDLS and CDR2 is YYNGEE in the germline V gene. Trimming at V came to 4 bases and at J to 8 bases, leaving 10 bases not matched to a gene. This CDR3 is CASSPLAGGNDEQFF. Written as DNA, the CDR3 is TGTGCCAGCAGCCCCTTGGCGGGAGGGAACGATGAGCAGTTCTTC. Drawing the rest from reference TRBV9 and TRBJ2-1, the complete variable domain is DSGVTQTPKHLITATGQRVTLRCSPRSGDLSVYWYQQSLDQGLQFLIQYYNGEERAKGNILERFSAQQFPDLHSELNLSSLELGDSALYFCASSPLAGGNDEQFFGPGTRLTVL.

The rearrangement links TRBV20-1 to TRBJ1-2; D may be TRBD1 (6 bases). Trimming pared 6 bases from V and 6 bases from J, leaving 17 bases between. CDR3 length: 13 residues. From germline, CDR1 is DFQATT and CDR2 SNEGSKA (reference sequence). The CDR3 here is CSAPRQVANGYTF. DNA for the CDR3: TGCAGTGCGCCCCGACAGGTAGCTAATGGCTACACCTTC.

CDR3 sequence (DNA): TGTGCCAGCAGCTTGGTGGGACTCGCTAGCACAGATACGCAGTATTTT. Translated: CASSLVGLASTDTQYF. V usage is TRBV7-9 and J usage is TRBJ2-3, with D possibly being TRBD2 (6 bases). From germline, CDR1 is SEHNR and CDR2 FQNEAQ (reference sequence). Trimming stripped 3 bases from V and 0 bases from J, with 13 bases between. This CDR3 has 16 residues.

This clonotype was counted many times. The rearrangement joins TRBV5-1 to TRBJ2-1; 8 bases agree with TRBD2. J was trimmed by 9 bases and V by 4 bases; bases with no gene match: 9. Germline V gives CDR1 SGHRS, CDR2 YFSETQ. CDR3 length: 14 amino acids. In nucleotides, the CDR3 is TGCGCCAGCAGCCCCGGGACTAGTTCTAGTGAGCAGTTCTTC. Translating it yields CASSPGTSSSEQFF.

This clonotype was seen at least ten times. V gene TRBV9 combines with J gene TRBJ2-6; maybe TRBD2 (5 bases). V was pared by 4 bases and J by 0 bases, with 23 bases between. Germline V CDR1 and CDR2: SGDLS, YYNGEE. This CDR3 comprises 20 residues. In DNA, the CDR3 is TGTGCCAGCAGCCCCACGCTTTCTCGGGGTCTTAGCTCTGGGGCCAACGTCCTGACTTTC. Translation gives CASSPTLSRGLSSGANVLTF.

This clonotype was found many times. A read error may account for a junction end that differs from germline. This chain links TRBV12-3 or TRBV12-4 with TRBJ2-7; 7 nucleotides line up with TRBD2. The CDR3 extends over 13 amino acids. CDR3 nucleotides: TGTGCCAGCAGTCACCCCGAGGGGAGGGAACGGGACTTC. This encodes CASSHPEGRERDF.

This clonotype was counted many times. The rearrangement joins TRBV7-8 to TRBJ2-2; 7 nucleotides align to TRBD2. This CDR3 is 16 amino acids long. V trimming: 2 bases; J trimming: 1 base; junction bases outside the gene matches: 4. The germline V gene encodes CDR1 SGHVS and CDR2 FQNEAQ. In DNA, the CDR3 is TGTGCCAGCAGCTTATTCGTAGCGGGGAACACCGGGGAGCTGTTTTTT. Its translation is CASSLFVAGNTGELFF.

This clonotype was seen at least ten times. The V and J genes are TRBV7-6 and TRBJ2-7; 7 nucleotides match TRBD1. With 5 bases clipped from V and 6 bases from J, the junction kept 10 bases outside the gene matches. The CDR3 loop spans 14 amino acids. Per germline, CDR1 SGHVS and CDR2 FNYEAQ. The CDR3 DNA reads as TGTGCCAGCAGCCCGACAGGGCAGCAACGCGAGCAGTACTTC. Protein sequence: CASSPTGQQREQYF. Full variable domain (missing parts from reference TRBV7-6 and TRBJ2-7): GAGVSQSPRYKVTKRGQDVALRCDPISGHVSLYWYRQALGQGPEFLTYFNYEAQQDKSGLPNDRFSAERPEGSISTLTIQRTEQRDSAMYRCASSPTGQQREQYFGPGTRLTVT.

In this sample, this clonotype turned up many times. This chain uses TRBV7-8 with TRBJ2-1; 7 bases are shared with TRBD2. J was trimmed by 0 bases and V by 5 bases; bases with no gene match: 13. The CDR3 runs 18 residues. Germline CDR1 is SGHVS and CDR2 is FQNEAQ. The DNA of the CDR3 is TGTGCCAGCAGCCCCAGAGGACTAGATCCAAGCTCCTACAATGAGCAGTTCTTC. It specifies CASSPRGLDPSSYNEQFF.

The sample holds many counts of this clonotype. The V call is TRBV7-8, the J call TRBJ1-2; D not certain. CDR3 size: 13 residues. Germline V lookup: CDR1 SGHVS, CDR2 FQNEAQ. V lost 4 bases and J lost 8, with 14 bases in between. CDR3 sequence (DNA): TGTGCCAGCAGCTCCACAGTGTTTGGGGGCTACACCTTC. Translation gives CASSSTVFGGYTF.